A single sample gave rise to the 13 T cell receptor beta chains below, sequenced in a study of T cells in Graves' hyperthyroidism and ophthalmopathy. TCR beta CDR3 regions were amplified from RNA. With the HTBI primer set, the TCR CDR3 went through a first round of RT-PCR. Using its own MiXCR run on the multiplex PCR reads, TCRdb lists one record per CDR3 protein. The sample lists hundreds of thousands of distinct CDR3 sequences; 15% to 19% were seen once. Sequencing was performed on blood. All receptors come from a woman aged 18-30 years with Graves' hyperthyroidism.

This clonotype was recorded a few times. The chain carries TRBV20-1 and TRBJ2-1; the D gene could be TRBD1 or TRBD2 (6 bases each). V lost 5 bases, J lost 5 bases, and 25 bases lay in between. This CDR3 spans 17 amino acids. From germline, CDR1 is DFQATT and CDR2 SNEGSKA (reference sequence). CDR3 sequence reads: CSAGGPEGGGWNNEQFF. CDR3 coding DNA: TGCAGTGCTGGGGGGCCCGAGGGTGGGGGCTGGAACAATGAGCAGTTCTTC.

This clonotype has ten or more counts. J is TRBJ2-3 and V is TRBV6-5; 12 nucleotides agree with TRBD2. From germline, CDR1 is MNHEY and CDR2 SVGAGI. The CDR3 spans 18 residues. Trimming removed 1 base from V and 0 bases from J; junction bases left unmatched: 5. The CDR3 protein is CASSYLSSGRASTDTQYF. CDR3 sequence (DNA): TGTGCCAGCAGTTACTTATCTAGCGGGAGGGCGAGCACAGATACGCAGTATTTT.

The chain employs TRBV6-1 and TRBJ1-2; D is possibly TRBD1 (5 bases). The CDR3 contains 15 residues. Germline assignment: CDR1 MNHNS and CDR2 SASEGT. V was trimmed by 3 bases and J by 0 bases, leaving 11 bases between them. This CDR3 is CASSDVQGPNYGYTF. As DNA, the CDR3 is TGTGCCAGCAGTGATGTCCAGGGACCTAACTATGGCTACACCTTC.

This clonotype was picked up many times. The rearrangement uses TRBV7-3 and TRBJ2-2; 10 positions agree with TRBD1. Germline V gene sequence: CDR1 SGHTA, CDR2 FQGTGA. There are 14 residues in the CDR3. Losses at the gene ends were 5 bases for V and 5 bases for J; bases not matched to a gene: 2. The CDR3 region is CASSRQGATGELFF. Here the CDR3 DNA reads TGTGCCAGCAGCCGACAGGGGGCAACCGGGGAGCTGTTTTTT.

This clonotype showed up just a few times. The rearrangement uses TRBV13 and TRBJ2-6; 9 bases align to TRBD1. J lost 5 bases, V lost 9 bases, and 8 bases had no gene match. There are 15 residues in the CDR3. Germline V lookup: CDR1 PRHDT, CDR2 FYEKMQ (reference sequence). The CDR3 coding sequence is TGTGCCAGTAAACAGGGGGCTGGTAGGGCCAACGTCCTGACTTTC. It codes for CASKQGAGRANVLTF.

This clonotype was counted at least ten times. J is TRBJ1-5 and V is TRBV2, with D unclear. The CDR3 consists of 14 residues. V lost 6 bases and J 0 bases, leaving 9 bases between the germline ends. Per the germline V gene, CDR1 is SNHLY and CDR2 is FYNNEI. The CDR3 coding sequence is TGTGCCAGCAGCCAGGCCGATAGCAATCAGCCCCAGCATTTT. Encoded protein: CASSQADSNQPQHF.

The chain is built from TRBV7-9 and TRBJ1-2, with D tentatively TRBD1 (5 bases). Trimming removed 7 bases from V and 0 bases from J, with 12 bases in between. Germline CDR1 and CDR2: SEHNR and FQNEAQ (reference sequence). CDR3 length: 14 residues. For the CDR3, the DNA is TGTGCCAGCACCGTGGGGGGGGCTAACTATGGCTACACCTTC. Translating it yields CASTVGGANYGYTF.

This clonotype appeared many times. The chain combines TRBV20-1 with TRBJ2-5; 7 nucleotides agree with TRBD1. J lost 4 bases, V lost 4 bases, and 6 bases had no gene match. The length of the CDR3 is 13 residues. In germline, CDR1 is DFQATT, CDR2 SNEGSKA (reference sequence). The CDR3 is CSAITGVGETQYF. The CDR3, as DNA: TGCAGTGCTATTACAGGGGTTGGAGAGACCCAGTACTTC.

The chain joins TRBV7-9 to TRBJ1-4; 8 positions agree with TRBD1. The CDR3 has 14 residues. The junction had 6 bases not matched to a gene; V was cut back by 5 bases and J by 7 bases. CDR1 is SEHNR, CDR2 FQNEAQ, per germline (reference sequence). For the CDR3, the DNA is TGTGCCAGCAGCCAACAGGGGGAGCTTGAAAAACTGTTTTTT. It specifies CASSQQGELEKLFF.

The chain joins TRBV24-1 to TRBJ2-7, with 7 positions matching TRBD1. V was pared by 7 bases and J by 0 bases, with 8 bases of the junction left unmatched. The CDR3 covers 15 residues. CDR1 and CDR2 from the germline V gene are KGHDR and SFDVKD. The CDR3: CATSPGQTPSYEQYF. CDR3 DNA sequence: TGTGCCACCAGCCCGGGACAGACTCCCTCCTACGAGCAGTACTTC.

V usage is TRBV7-6 and J usage is TRBJ1-4; no firm D call. Germline loops: CDR1 SGHVS, CDR2 FNYEAQ. V gave up 3 bases and J gave up 8 bases, with 10 bases separating them. The CDR3 has 13 residues. Here the CDR3 DNA reads TGTGCCAGCAGCTTCGGTCTGGGGGAAAAACTGTTTTTT. Its translation is CASSFGLGEKLFF.

The rearrangement uses TRBV19 and TRBJ1-5, with a possible D match to TRBD1 (5 bases). V shed 3 bases and J shed 5 bases, with 14 bases lying between them. The germline CDR1 and CDR2 sequences are LNHDA and SQIVND (reference sequence). The CDR3 runs 15 residues. CDR3 loop: CASSMGTIGDQPQHF. The CDR3 region has the DNA TGTGCCAGTAGTATGGGTACAATAGGGGATCAGCCCCAGCATTTT.

This clonotype was observed at least ten times. The V call is TRBV18, the J call TRBJ2-7; 7 nucleotides agree with TRBD1. CDR1 is KGHSH and CDR2 is LQKENI in the germline V gene. The CDR3 length is 14 residues. V was pared by 3 bases and J by 2 bases, with 4 bases of the junction left unmatched. The CDR3 sequence: CASSPGTETYEQYF. The DNA for the CDR3 is TGTGCCAGCTCACCTGGGACAGAGACCTACGAGCAGTACTTC.